The clone carrying this T cell receptor (beta chain) was detected once. What it recognizes is unknown. The data were taken from a study of shared clonotypes between healthy human individuals. Data came from immunoSEQ multiplex PCR; TCRdb stores just in-frame clones and leaves some out. This sample has about 680,000 clones, with around two thirds found just once. The study enrolled healthy HIV-negative adults without recent acute infections or vaccinations as donors. This CDR3 has 14 amino acids. J lost 3 bases, V lost 5 bases, and 5 bases had no gene match. Germline V lookup: CDR1 MNHEY, CDR2 SMNVEV (reference sequence). Overall study results and limits: Larger estimated richness was generally recorded for naive subsets relative to memory subsets. Naive CD4 clonotypes were shared across a handful of donors at roughly 4.6%. Compared with clonotypes that all four donors shared, non-shared clonotypes had lower generation probabilities.

The rearrangement joins TRBV27 to TRBJ1-2, with TRBD1 matching over 8 bases. This sequence was found in a woman in her 30s in good health. Sequences were obtained from memory CD4+ T cells sorted from blood. Subset defined: CD45RA-negative fraction. CDR3 loop: CASSLRQGYYGYTF. Here the CDR3 DNA reads TGTGCCAGCAGTCTAAGACAGGGGTACTATGGCTACACCTTC.